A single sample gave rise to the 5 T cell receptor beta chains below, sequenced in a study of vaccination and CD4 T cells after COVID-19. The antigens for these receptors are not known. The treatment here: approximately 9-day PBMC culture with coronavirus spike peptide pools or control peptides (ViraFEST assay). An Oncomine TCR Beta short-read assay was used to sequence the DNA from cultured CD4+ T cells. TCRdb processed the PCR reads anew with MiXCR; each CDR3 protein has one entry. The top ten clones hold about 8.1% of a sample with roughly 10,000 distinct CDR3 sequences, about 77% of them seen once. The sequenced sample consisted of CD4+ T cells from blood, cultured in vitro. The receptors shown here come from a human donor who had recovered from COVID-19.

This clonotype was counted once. The CDR3 sequence: CASRRQTYNEQFF. CDR3 nucleotide sequence: TGTGCCAGCAGGCGACAGACCTACAATGAGCAGTTCTTC. The chain employs TRBV2 and TRBJ2-1, with D perhaps TRBD1 (5 bases). Per the germline V gene, CDR1 is SNHLY and CDR2 is FYNNEI. V shed 6 bases and J shed 2 bases, with 8 bases lying between them. The CDR3 sequence is 13 residues long.

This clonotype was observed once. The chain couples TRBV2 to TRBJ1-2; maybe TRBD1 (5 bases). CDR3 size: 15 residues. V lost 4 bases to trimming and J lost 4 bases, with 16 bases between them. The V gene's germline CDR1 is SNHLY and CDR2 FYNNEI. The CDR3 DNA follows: TGTGCCAGCAGTGGGCGGGGCCAGGGCGCCTATGGCTACACCTTC. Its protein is CASSGRGQGAYGYTF.

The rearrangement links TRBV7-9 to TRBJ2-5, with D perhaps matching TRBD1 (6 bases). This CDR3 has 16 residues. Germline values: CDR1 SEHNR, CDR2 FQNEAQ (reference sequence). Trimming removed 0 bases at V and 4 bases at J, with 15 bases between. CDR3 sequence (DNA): TGTGCCAGCAGCTTAGCGCGGCAGGGGTGGGGAGAGACCCAGTACTTC. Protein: CASSLARQGWGETQYF.

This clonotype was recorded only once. CDR3 coding DNA: TGTGCCAGCAGTCCCATGAGGGGTATTGAGCAGTTCTTC. This codes for CASSPMRGIEQFF. The rearrangement joins TRBV27 to TRBJ2-1; D possibly uses TRBD1 or TRBD2 (5 bases each). There are 13 residues in the CDR3. CDR1 and CDR2 (germline): MNHEY, SMNVEV (reference sequence). V dropped 5 bases and J dropped 9 bases, with 14 bases sitting between them.

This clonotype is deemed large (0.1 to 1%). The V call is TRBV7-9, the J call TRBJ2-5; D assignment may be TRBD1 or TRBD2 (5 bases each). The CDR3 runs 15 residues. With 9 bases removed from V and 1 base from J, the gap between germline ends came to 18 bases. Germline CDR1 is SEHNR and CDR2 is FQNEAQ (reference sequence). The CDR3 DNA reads TGTGCCAGTTCATACGACCCCGGGGCCCAAGAGACCCAGTACTTC. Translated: CASSYDPGAQETQYF. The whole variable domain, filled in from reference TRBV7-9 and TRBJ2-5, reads DTGVSQNPRHKITKRGQNVTFRCDPISEHNRLYWYRQTLGQGPEFLTYFQNEAQLEKSRLLSDRFSAERPKGSFSTLEIQRTEQGDSAMYLCASSYDPGAQETQYFGPGTRLLVL.